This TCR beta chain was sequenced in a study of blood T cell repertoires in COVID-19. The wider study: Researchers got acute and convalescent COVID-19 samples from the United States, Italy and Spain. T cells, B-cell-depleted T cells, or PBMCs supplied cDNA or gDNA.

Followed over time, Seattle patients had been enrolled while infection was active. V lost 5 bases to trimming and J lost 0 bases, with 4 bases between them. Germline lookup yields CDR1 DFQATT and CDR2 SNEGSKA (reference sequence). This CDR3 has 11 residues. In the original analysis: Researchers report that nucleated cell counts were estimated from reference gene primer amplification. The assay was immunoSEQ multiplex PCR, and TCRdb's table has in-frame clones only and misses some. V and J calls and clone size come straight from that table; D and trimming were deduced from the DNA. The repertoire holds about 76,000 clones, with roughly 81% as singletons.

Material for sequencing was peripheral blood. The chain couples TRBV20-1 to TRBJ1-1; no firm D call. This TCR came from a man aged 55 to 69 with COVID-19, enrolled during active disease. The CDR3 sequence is CSALVNTEAFF. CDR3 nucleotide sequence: TGCAGTGCTCTCGTGAACACTGAAGCTTTCTTT.